This T cell receptor beta chain was sequenced for a study of identical twins. One entry per CDR3 protein, called by TCRdb with MiXCR from the 5' RACE reads. The table lists hundreds of thousands of distinct CDR3 sequences, approximately 6.1% of them singletons. Many counts were recorded for this clonotype. Its antigen is not identified. General study results and limits: Monozygotic twin pairs showed more out-of-frame TCR alpha sharing than models estimated.

Material for sequencing was naive T cells sorted from blood. The sequence was collected from a man between 18 and 29 years old in good health.

The CDR3 region has the DNA TGTGCCATCAGTGGTACAGGGGGCGCGAACACCGGGGAGCTGTTTTTT. As protein: CAISGTGGANTGELFF. This chain uses TRBV10-3 with TRBJ2-2; 9 nucleotides align to TRBD1. The V gene's germline CDR1 is ENHRY and CDR2 SYGVKD. Germline trimming cut 4 bases from V and 0 bases from J; bases unmatched to any gene: 3. CDR3 size: 16 residues.